This T cell receptor beta chain came from a study of identical twins (dated by TCRdb to about 2016). Study-level background: To test whether fetal clonotypes persist, the study used deep sequencing on TCR alpha and beta repertoires from monozygotic twins, unrelated adults of various ages, and cord blood. Replicate twin experiments were performed at different times using different library preparation protocols to rule out contamination. Summary of the overall study and its limitations: Compared with coincidental sharing between unrelated individuals, an excess of low generation-probability sequences was observed among out-of-frame TCR alpha sequences shared between twins. Because the same donors could not be followed over many years, the conclusions depended on cross-sectional statistical analysis. Recombination models systematically underestimated out-of-frame TCR alpha sharing in monozygotic twins but agreed with sharing between unrelated individuals. Zero-insertion analyses could be partly confounded by invariant T cells such as MAIT and iNKT, though diverse VJ usage argued against such confounding for most clonotypes. The excess sharing between twins in beta out-of-frame sequences was weaker because fewer shared sequences reduced the signal-to-noise ratio. Fewer insertions were carried by abundant cord blood beta clonotypes; a weaker similar trend was observed in young adult naive repertoires, while no such trend was observed in memory repertoires.

This clonotype appeared many times. No cognate antigen has been identified for it. Base qualities are not recorded, but no much larger clone differs from it by a single base. Library generation was performed with 5' RACE. TCRdb lists the instrument as Illumina HiSeq 2000. A universal primer binding site was introduced by template switching, and a unique molecular identifier was present in the final cDNA, enabling accurate counting of TCR cDNA molecules. Specific primers in the conserved constant-segment region were used to synthesize first-strand cDNA for TCR alpha and beta chains. To control for contamination, every cDNA library was double barcoded, receiving both a SMART-Mk sample barcode and Illumina barcodes. TruSeq adapter sequences along with Illumina sample barcodes were introduced in two successive PCR steps. TCR alpha and beta cDNA libraries were sequenced on the Illumina HiSeq platform with custom primers. In the source study's methods: MiGEC was used to process raw reads and extract unique molecular identifiers, and MiXCR was used to find CDR3 positions. For each individual, recombination models were inferred using an EM algorithm with the repgenHMM and IGoR tools. The analysis of shared clonotypes was done with the tcR package in R, with sharing normalized by the product of cloneset sizes. To study raw recombination without the effects of thymic and clonal selection, out-of-frame nonproductive sequences were analyzed. Using fastp at Q25 and MiXCR, TCRdb reprocessed the public reads and kept productive beta chains. All rows with the same CDR3 protein become a single entry with the most common DNA and genes. What appears here as the V and J calls and clone size reflects TCRdb's work, not the paper's. Present in this sample are fewer than 650,000 distinct CDR3 sequences, approximately 10% of which were seen just once. 2.5% to 3.5% of the sample is in the top ten clones.

Only healthy Caucasian donors were included. Three pairs of female monozygotic twins, all aged about 18 to 30 years, were included in the twin cohort. Peripheral blood mononuclear cells were used as the source from which RNA for TCR libraries was isolated. Deletion took 0 bases off V and 1 base off J, with a span of 6 bases between the germline ends. The CDR3 runs 14 amino acids, cysteine and phenylalanine included. Here the CDR3 DNA is all that survives: 42 bases in frame from base 1. Per the germline V gene, KGHSH is the CDR1 and LQKENI is the CDR2. These data were also filed under a second study, of yellow fever vaccine responses in identical twins. The second study's paper adds: The T cell response to vaccination in identical twins was reported by the authors to appear partly convergent and partly personalized. Focusing on identical twins, the study followed the T cell clones that responded to the vaccine, and did so with precision.

This TCR derives from a woman between 18 and 29 years old in good health. The source material was PBMCs. The V and J genes are TRBV18 and TRBJ2-5; no D gene call is confident. The DNA sequence follows: TGTGCCAGCTCACCACCGGGTACCCAAGAGACCCAGTACTTC. Translated, this is CASSPPGTQETQYF. The CDR3 plus the reference TRBV18 and TRBJ2-5 genes for the other parts give the full variable domain: NAGVMQNPRHLVRRRGQEARLRCSPMKGHSHVYWYRQLPEEGLKFMVYLQKENIIDESGMPKERFSAEFPKEGPSILRIQQVVRGDSAAYFCASSPPGTQETQYFGPGTRLLVL.